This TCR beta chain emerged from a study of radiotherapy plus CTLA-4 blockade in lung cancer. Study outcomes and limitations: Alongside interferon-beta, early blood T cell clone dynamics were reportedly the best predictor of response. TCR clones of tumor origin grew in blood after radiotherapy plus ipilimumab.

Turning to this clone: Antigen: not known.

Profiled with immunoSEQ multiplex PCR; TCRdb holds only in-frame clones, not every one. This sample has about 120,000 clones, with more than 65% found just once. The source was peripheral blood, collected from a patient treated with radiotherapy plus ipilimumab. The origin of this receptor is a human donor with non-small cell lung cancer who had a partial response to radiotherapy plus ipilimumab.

The DNA for the CDR3 is TGTGCCTGGAGTGTGTGGACAGGGGCCCATAACACTGAAGCTTTCTTT. Encoded protein: CAWSVWTGAHNTEAFF. This chain uses TRBV30 with TRBJ1-1; 9 positions agree with TRBD1. Looked up from germline, CDR1 is GTSNPN and CDR2 is SVGIG (reference sequence). The CDR3 length is 16 residues. V was pared by 0 bases and J by 2 bases, with 7 bases of the junction left unmatched.